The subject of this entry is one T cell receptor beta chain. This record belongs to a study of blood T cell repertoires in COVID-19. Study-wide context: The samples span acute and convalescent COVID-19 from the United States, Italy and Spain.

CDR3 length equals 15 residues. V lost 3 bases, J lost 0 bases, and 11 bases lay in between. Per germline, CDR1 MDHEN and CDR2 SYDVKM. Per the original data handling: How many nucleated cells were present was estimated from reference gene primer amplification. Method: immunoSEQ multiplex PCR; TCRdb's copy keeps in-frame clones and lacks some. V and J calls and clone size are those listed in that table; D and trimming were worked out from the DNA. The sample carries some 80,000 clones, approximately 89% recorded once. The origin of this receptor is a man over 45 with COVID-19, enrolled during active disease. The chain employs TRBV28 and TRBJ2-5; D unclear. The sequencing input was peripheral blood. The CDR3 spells CASSFSPRDQETQYF. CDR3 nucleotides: TGTGCCAGCAGTTTCTCCCCACGAGACCAAGAGACCCAGTACTTC.